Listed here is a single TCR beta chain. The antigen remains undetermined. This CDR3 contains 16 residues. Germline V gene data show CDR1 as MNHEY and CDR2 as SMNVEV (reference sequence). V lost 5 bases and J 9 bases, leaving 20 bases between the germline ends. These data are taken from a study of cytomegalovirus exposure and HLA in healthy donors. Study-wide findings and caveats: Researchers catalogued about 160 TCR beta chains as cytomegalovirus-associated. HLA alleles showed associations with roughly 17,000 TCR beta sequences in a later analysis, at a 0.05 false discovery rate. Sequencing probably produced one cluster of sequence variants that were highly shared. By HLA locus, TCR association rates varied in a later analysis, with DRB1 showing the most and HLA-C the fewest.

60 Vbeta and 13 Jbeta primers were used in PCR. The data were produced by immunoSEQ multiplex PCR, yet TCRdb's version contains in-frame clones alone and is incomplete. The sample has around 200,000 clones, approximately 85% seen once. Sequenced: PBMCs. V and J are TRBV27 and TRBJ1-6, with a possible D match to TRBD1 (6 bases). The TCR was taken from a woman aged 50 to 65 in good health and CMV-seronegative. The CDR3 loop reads CASSPPTGTKGSPLHF. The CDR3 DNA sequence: TGTGCCAGCAGTCCCCCGACCGGGACAAAGGGTTCACCCCTCCACTTT.